The clone carrying this T cell receptor beta chain was picked up one time. The antigen is undetermined. The time point is: week 23, last vaccination. A 20-mer mutant IDH1 peptide at 300 ug was injected subcutaneously with topical imiquimod. Trimming cost V 8 bases and J 7 bases; bases outside gene matches: 12. Germline CDR1 is MNHEY and CDR2 is SVGAGI. The CDR3 loop spans 15 amino acids. The source of the sample is a study of a mutant IDH1 vaccine in newly diagnosed glioma. Data came from immunoSEQ multiplex PCR; TCRdb stores just in-frame clones and leaves some out. The sample has 60,000 or so clones, about 85% seen once.

The source of this sequence is a man younger than 45 with glioma. This chain connects TRBV6-5 to TRBJ2-5, with 11 bases fitting TRBD2. The sequenced sample was PBMCs, obtained from a glioma patient whose treatment included an IDH1 peptide vaccine. CDR3 bases: TGTGCCAGCGAGATAGCGGGGGGGAGAACGGGGACCCAGTACTTC. Translating it yields CASEIAGGRTGTQYF.